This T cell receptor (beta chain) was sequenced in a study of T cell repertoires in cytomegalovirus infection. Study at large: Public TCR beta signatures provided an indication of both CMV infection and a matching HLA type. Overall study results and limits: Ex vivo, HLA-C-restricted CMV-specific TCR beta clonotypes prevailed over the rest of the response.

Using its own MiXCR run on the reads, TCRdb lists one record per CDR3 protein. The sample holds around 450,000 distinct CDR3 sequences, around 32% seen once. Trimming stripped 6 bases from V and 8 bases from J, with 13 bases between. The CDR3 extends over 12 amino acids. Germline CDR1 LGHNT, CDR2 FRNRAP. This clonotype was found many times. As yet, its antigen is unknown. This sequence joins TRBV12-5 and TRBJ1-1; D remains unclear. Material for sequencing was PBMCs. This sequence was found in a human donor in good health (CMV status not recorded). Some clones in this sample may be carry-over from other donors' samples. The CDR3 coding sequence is TGTGCTAGTGGCCCTACGGACCACGAAGCTTTCTTT. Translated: CASGPTDHEAFF. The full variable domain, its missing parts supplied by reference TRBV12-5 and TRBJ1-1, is DARVTQTPRHKVTEMGQEVTMRCQPILGHNTVFWYRQTMMQGLELLAYFRNRAPLDDSGMPKDRFSAEMPDATLATLKIQPSEPRDSAVYFCASGPTDHEAFFGQGTRLTVV.